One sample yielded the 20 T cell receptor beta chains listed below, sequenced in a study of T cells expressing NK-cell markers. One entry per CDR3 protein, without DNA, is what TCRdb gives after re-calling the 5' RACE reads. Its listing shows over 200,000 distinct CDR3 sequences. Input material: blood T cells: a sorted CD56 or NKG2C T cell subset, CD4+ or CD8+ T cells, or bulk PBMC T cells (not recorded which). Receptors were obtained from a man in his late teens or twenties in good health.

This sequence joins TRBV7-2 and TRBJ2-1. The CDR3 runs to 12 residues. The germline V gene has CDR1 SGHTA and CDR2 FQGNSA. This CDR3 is CASSRLYNEQFF.

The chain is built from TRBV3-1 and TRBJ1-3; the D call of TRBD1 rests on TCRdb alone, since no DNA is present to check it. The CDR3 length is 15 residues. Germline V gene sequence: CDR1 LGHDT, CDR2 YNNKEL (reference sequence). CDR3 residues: CASSHRQGLRNTIYF.

The CDR3 loop is CASSGHRGISEAFF. The J gene is TRBJ1-1, the V gene TRBV25-1; no DNA is available, so the TRBD1 call from TCRdb remains unchecked. The length of the CDR3 is 14 residues. Germline values: CDR1 MGHDK, CDR2 SYGVNS.

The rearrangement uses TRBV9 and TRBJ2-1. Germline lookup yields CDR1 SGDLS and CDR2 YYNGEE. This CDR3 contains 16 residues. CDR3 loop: CASSSLSRSSYNEQFF.

The CDR3 region is CASSQVGLSYGYTF. This sequence joins TRBV4-1 and TRBJ1-2; the TCRdb D gene call, TRBD1, has no DNA to confirm it. CDR1 and CDR2 (germline): MGHRA, YSYEKL. This CDR3 is built from 14 residues.

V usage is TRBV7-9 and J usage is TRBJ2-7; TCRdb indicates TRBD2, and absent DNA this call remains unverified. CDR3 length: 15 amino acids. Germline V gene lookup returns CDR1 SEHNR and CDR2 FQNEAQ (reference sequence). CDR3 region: CASPPGLARPGEQYF.

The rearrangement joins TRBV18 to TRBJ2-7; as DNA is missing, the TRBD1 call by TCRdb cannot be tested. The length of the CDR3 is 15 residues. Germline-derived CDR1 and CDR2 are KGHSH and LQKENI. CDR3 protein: CASSPAAGQGAEQYF.

The CDR3 sequence: CAISEFSGTSGEKFF. The J gene is TRBJ2-1, the V gene TRBV10-3; the D gene TCRdb calls, TRBD2, cannot be checked with no DNA. CDR3 length equals 15 residues. Per germline, CDR1 ENHRY and CDR2 SYGVKD.

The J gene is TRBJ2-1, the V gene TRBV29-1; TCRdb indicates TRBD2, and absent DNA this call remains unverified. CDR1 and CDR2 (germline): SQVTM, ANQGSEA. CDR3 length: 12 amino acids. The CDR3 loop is CSVEDSGSVQFF.

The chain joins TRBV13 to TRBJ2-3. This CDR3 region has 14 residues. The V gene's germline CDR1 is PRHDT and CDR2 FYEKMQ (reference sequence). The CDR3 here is CASSLVTSTDTQYF.

CDR3 loop: CATSDLERSADTQYF. The chain employs TRBV24-1 and TRBJ2-3. Germline CDR1 is KGHDR and CDR2 is SFDVKD. The length of the CDR3 is 15 residues.

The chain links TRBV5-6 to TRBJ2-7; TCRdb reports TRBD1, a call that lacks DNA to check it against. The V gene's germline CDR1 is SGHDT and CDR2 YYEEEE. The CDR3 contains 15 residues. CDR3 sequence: CASSLGTGSPYEQYF.

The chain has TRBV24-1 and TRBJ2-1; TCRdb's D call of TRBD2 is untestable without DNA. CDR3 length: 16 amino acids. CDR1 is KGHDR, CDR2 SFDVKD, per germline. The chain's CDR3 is CATSDSGEASGHEQFF.

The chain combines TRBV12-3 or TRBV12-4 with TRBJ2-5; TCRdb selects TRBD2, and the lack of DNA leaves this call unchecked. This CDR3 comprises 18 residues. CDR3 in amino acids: CASSLIAGGPGGIETQYF.

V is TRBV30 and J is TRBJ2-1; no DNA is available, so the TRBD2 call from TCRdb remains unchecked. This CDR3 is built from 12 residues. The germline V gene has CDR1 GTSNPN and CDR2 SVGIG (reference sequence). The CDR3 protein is CAWNYDTGQQFF.

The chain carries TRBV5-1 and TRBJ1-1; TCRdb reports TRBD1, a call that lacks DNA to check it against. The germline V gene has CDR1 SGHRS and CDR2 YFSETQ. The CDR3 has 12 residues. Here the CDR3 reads CASSDGTGGAFF.

CDR3: CSGGNRDGVSYEQYF. The rearrangement joins TRBV20-1 to TRBJ2-7; TCRdb calls TRBD1, which cannot be checked without DNA. The germline CDR1 and CDR2 sequences are DFQATT and SNEGSKA (reference sequence). The CDR3 has 15 residues.

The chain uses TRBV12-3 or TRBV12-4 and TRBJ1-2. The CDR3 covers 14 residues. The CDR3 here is CASSFTPMYYGYTF.

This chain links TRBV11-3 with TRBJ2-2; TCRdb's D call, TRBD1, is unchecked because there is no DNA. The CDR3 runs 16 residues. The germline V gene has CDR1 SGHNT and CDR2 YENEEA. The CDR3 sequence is CASSIIPGQNTGELFF.

CDR3 residues: CSVAGGALSETQYF. This chain joins TRBV29-1 and TRBJ2-5; TCRdb lists TRBD2, though no DNA is available to test this call. From germline, CDR1 is SQVTM and CDR2 ANQGSEA. The CDR3 is made up of 14 amino acids.